Sequencing of this T cell receptor (beta chain) was carried out in a study of cytomegalovirus exposure and HLA in healthy donors. About the research overall: Out of approximately 170 million T cells, an earlier analysis found fewer than 140 million unique TCR beta sequences in total. Study results and caveats: Indistinguishable V segments such as TRBV6-2 and TRBV6-3 were excluded.

Germline trimming cut 6 bases from V and 4 bases from J; bases unmatched to any gene: 6. This CDR3 has 14 amino acids. Germline CDR1 and CDR2: MNHEY and SMNVEV (reference sequence). This clone was seen only a few times. Its antigen is unknown. The PCR used 60 Vbeta and 13 Jbeta primers. Libraries were prepared by immunoSEQ multiplex PCR; TCRdb keeps only in-frame clonotypes and omits some of them. This table has 110,000 or so clones, 65% to 75% appearing once. The receptor's source is a woman in her forties in good health and CMV-seropositive. V usage is TRBV27 and J usage is TRBJ1-2; TRBD1 matches at 9 bases. Sequencing input: PBMCs. CDR3 DNA: TGTGCCAGCAGGCCGGACAGGGGACTCTATGGCTACACCTTC. Protein product: CASRPDRGLYGYTF.